The T cell receptor beta chain under discussion was sequenced for a study of T cell repertoires in ileal Crohn's disease. Across the study: Surgery for a complication: stricturing in about 61%, penetrating in about 39%. Each sample's TCRB immunosequencing used about 470 nanograms of biopsy DNA. Study findings and constraints: Clonal expansions were more frequent in active smokers than non-smokers at surgery.

Only in-frame clones appear in the TCRdb table, and some are missing; sequencing was by immunoSEQ multiplex PCR. The sample shows roughly 7,200 clones, 78% of them seen only once. Time point defined: proximal margin of the surgical specimen (macroscopically non-inflamed). Germline-derived CDR1 and CDR2 are GTSNPN and SVGIG (reference sequence). The CDR3 has 11 residues. V dropped 2 bases and J dropped 7 bases, with 5 bases sitting between them. To note about this clone: What it recognizes is unknown.

V gene TRBV30 combines with J gene TRBJ1-4; no definite D call. This clonotype was sampled from an adult with Crohn's disease. Material: ileal tissue. CDR3 residues: CAWSRAEKLFF. CDR3 sequence (DNA): TGTGCCTGGAGTAGGGCTGAAAAACTGTTTTTT. Combining the CDR3 with reference TRBV30 and TRBJ1-4 gives the whole variable domain SQTIHQWPATLVQPVGSPLSLECTVEGTSNPNLYWYRQAAGRGLQLLFYSVGIGQISSEVPQNLSASRPQDRQFILSSKKLLLSDSGFYLCAWSRAEKLFFGSGTQLSVL.